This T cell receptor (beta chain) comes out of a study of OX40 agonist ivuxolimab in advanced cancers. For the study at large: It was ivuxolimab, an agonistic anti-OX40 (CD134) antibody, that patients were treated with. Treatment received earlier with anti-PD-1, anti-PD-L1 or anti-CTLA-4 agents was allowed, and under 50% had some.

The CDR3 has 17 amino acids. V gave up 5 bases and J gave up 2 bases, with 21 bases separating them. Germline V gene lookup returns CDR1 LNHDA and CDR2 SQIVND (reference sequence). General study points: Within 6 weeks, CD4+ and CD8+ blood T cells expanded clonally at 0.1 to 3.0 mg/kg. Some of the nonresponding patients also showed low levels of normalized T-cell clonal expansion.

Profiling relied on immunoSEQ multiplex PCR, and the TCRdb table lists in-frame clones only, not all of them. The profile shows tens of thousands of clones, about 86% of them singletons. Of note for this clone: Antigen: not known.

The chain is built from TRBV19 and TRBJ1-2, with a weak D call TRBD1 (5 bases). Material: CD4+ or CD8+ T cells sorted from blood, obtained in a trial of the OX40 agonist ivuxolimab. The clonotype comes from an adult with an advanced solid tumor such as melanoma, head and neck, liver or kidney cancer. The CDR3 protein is CASSPGGSAGRNYGYTF. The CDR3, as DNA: TGTGCCAGTAGTCCGGGGGGTTCGGCAGGGAGGAACTATGGCTACACCTTC.